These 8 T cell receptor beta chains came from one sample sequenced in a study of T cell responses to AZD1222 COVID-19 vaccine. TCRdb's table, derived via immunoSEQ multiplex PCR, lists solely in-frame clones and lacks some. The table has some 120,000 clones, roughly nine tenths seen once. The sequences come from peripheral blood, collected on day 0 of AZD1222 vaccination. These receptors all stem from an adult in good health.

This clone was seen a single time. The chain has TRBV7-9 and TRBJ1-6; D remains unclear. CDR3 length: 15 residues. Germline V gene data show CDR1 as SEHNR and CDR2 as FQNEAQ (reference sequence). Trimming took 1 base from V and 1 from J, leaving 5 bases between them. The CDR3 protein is CASSLVGSYNSPLHF. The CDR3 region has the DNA TGTGCCAGCAGCTTAGTTGGGTCCTATAATTCACCCCTCCACTTT. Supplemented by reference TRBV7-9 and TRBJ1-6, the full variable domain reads DTGVSQNPRHKITKRGQNVTFRCDPISEHNRLYWYRQTLGQGPEFLTYFQNEAQLEKSRLLSDRFSAERPKGSFSTLEIQRTEQGDSAMYLCASSLVGSYNSPLHFGNGTRLTVT.

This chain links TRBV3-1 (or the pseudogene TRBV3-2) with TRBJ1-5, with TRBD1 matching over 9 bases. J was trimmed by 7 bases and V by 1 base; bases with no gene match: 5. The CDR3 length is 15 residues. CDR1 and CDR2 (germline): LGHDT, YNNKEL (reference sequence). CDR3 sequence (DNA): TGTGCCAGCAGCCAAGGGTTCACAGGGGGCCAGCCCCAGCATTTT. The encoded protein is CASSQGFTGGQPQHF.

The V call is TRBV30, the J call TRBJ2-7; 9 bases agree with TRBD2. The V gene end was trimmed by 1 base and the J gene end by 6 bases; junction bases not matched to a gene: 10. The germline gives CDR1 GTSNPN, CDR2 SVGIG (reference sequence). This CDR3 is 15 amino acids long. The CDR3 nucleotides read TGTGCCTGGAGTGGTTTAGCGGGAGTTGTCGGCGAGCAGTACTTC. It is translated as CAWSGLAGVVGEQYF.

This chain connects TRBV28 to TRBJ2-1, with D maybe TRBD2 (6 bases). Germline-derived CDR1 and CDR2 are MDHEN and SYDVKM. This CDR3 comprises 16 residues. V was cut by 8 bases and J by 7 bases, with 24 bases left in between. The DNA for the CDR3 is TGTGCCAGCGCTGAGGGAACTAGCCCCTCTTTGAATGAGCAGTTCTTC. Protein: CASAEGTSPSLNEQFF.

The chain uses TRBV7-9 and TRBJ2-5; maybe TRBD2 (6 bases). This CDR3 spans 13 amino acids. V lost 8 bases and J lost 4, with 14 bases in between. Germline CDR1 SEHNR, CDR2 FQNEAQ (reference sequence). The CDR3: CASSRLVGETQYF. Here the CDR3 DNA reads TGTGCCAGCTCCAGACTAGTCGGAGAGACCCAGTACTTC. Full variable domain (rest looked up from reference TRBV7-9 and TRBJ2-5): DTGVSQNPRHKITKRGQNVTFRCDPISEHNRLYWYRQTLGQGPEFLTYFQNEAQLEKSRLLSDRFSAERPKGSFSTLEIQRTEQGDSAMYLCASSRLVGETQYFGPGTRLLVL.

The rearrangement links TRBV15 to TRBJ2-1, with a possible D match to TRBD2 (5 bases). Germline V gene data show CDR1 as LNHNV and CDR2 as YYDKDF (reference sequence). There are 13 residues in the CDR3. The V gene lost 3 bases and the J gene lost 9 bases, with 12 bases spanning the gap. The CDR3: CATSSKLEAEQFF. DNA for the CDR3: TGTGCCACCAGCAGTAAACTAGAGGCTGAGCAGTTCTTC.

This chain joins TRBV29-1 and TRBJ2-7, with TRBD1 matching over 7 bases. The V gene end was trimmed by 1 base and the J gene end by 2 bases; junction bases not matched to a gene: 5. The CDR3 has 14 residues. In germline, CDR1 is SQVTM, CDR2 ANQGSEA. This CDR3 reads CSVEVIRGTYEQYF. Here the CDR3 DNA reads TGCAGCGTTGAAGTAATCAGGGGGACCTACGAGCAGTACTTC.

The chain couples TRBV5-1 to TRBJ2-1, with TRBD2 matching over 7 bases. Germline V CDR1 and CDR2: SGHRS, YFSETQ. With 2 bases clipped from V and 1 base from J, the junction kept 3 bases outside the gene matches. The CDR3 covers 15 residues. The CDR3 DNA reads TGCGCCAGCAGCTTAGCGGGGTTATCCTACAATGAGCAGTTCTTC. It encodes CASSLAGLSYNEQFF.